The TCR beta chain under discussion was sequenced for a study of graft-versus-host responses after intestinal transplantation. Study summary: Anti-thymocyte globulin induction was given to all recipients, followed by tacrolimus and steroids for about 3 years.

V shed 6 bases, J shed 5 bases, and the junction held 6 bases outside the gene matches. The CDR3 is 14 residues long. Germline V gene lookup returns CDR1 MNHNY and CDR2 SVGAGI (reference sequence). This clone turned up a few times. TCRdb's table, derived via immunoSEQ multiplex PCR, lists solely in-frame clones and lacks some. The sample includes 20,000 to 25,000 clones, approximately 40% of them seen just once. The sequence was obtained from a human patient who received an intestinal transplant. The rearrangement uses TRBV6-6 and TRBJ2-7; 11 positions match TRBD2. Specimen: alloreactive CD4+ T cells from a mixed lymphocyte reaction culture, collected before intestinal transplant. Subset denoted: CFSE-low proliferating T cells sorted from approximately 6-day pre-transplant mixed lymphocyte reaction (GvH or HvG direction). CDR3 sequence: CASRLAGGRDEQYF. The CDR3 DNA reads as TGTGCCAGCAGGTTAGCGGGAGGGCGGGACGAGCAGTACTTC.